This is a list of T cell receptor beta chains from one sample in a study of shared clonotypes between healthy human individuals. Libraries were prepared by immunoSEQ multiplex PCR; TCRdb keeps only in-frame clonotypes and omits some of them. The table lists roughly 2.1 million clones, about 92% of them singletons, with 1.5% to 2% in the top ten. Sequencing used naive CD8+ T cells from PBMCs. The receptors here all came from a man aged 18 to 29 in good health. Some clones in this sample may be carry-over from other donors' samples. The CDR3 runs from the conserved cysteine through the conserved F or W. Each record gives: J gene, clone size, V gene, D gene, CDR3 protein, CDR3 DNA. The D gene is left open where the match is weak. Size tells how often a clone was seen (once, few, many) or the class of an expanded clone, and some rows leave it out.

>TRBJ1-2|.|TRBV10-3|.
CAISDVGRRTYGYTF
TGTGCCATCAGTGACGTCGGACGGAGGACCTATGGCTACACCTTC
>TRBJ2-2|.|TRBV28|.
CASSHRVPNTGELFF
TGTGCCAGCAGTCACCGGGTCCCCAACACCGGGGAGCTGTTTTTT
>TRBJ2-7|.|TRBV4-1|TRBD2
CASSQGSSGGYEQYF
TGCGCCAGCAGCCAGGGGTCCAGCGGGGGCTACGAGCAGTACTTC
>TRBJ2-7|once|TRBV10-3|TRBD1
CAIRPAGQGAYEQYF
TGTGCCATCAGGCCCGCAGGACAGGGGGCCTACGAGCAGTACTTC
>TRBJ2-1|.|TRBV28|.
CASGYASYNEQFF
TGTGCCAGCGGCTATGCTTCCTACAATGAGCAGTTCTTC
>TRBJ2-7|.|TRBV6-5|TRBD1
CASSGQAPWEQYF
TGTGCCAGCAGCGGACAGGCCCCCTGGGAGCAGTACTTC
>TRBJ2-1|.|TRBV5-6|.
CASSSVGYNEQFF
TGTGCCAGCAGCTCAGTAGGGTACAATGAGCAGTTCTTC
>TRBJ2-5|.|TRBV27|.
CASSSGWTQYF
TGTGCCAGCAGTTCGGGATGGACCCAGTACTTC
>TRBJ1-1|.|TRBV7-8|.
CASSTLTANTEAFF
TGTGCCAGCAGCACCCTTACAGCGAACACTGAAGCTTTCTTT
>TRBJ2-6|.|TRBV9|.
CASSVGRGTGANVLTF
TGTGCCAGCAGCGTAGGAAGGGGGACCGGGGCCAACGTCCTGACTTTC
>TRBJ2-7|.|TRBV10-1|.
CASSGRIGSSYEQYF
TGCGCCAGCAGTGGCCGAATTGGAAGCTCCTACGAGCAGTACTTC
>TRBJ2-5|once|TRBV5-1|.
CASSRLVLGQDGETQYF
TGCGCCAGCAGCCGATTGGTCCTCGGGCAGGACGGGGAGACCCAGTACTTC
>TRBJ1-2|once|TRBV27|TRBD1
CASSPQGVYGYTF
TGTGCCAGCAGCCCACAGGGGGTATACGGCTACACCTTC
>TRBJ1-5|.|TRBV7-9|TRBD1
CASSLGAGQISEGNQPQHF
TGTGCCAGCAGCTTAGGGGCGGGACAGATATCAGAGGGCAATCAGCCCCAGCATTTT
>TRBJ2-7|.|TRBV19|.
CASSTRTGMAYEQYF
TGTGCCAGTAGTACAAGGACTGGTATGGCCTACGAGCAGTACTTC
>TRBJ2-7|.|TRBV5-8|TRBD1
CASSSGQGSPEGQYF
TGTGCCAGCAGCTCCGGACAGGGAAGCCCCGAGGGGCAGTACTTC
>TRBJ2-3|.|TRBV9|TRBD2
CASSEHRTSGSTDTQYF
TGTGCCAGCAGCGAGCACCGGACTAGCGGCTCCACAGATACGCAGTATTTT
>TRBJ2-3|.|TRBV19|TRBD2
CATSSGVITDTQYF
TGTGCCACAAGCAGCGGGGTGATCACAGATACGCAGTATTTT
>TRBJ2-5|.|TRBV7-2|.
CASSLDRQETQYF
TGTGCCAGCAGCTTAGACAGACAAGAGACCCAGTACTTC
>TRBJ2-5|.|TRBV5-1|.
CASSFTWVDLEKETQYF
TGCGCCAGCAGCTTTACCTGGGTGGATTTAGAAAAGGAGACCCAGTACTTC
>TRBJ1-4|.|TRBV4-2|.
CASSQAEIGLVF
TGTGCCAGCAGCCAAGCCGAGATAGGGCTCGTATTT
>TRBJ2-7|.|TRBV5-1|.
CASSLEWYYEQYF
TGCGCCAGCAGCTTGGAGTGGTACTACGAGCAGTACTTC
>TRBJ1-3|.|TRBV29-1|TRBD1
CSAGQGAVGNTIYF
TGCAGCGCCGGACAGGGGGCAGTAGGAAACACCATATATTTT
>TRBJ1-1|.|TRBV27|.
CASSYLGQNVMNTEAFF
TGTGCCAGCAGTTACCTTGGACAGAATGTCATGAACACTGAAGCTTTCTTT
>TRBJ2-2|.|TRBV7-6|.
CASSPPQGRFGELFF
TGTGCCAGCAGCCCCCCGCAGGGGCGATTCGGGGAGCTGTTTTTT
>TRBJ2-2|.|TRBV7-9|.
CASSLEGQAKRATGELFF
TGTGCCAGCAGCTTAGAAGGTCAGGCCAAGAGGGCGACCGGGGAGCTGTTTTTT
>TRBJ2-1|.|TRBV7-9|TRBD2
CASSPGLAGVYNEQFF
TGTGCCAGCAGCCCCGGACTAGCGGGAGTCTACAATGAGCAGTTCTTC
>TRBJ1-1|.|TRBV6-1|TRBD1
CASSAGTGGQAFF
TGTGCCAGCAGTGCGGGGACAGGGGGCCAAGCTTTCTTT
>TRBJ2-3|once|TRBV6-6|TRBD1
CASSILGQGSDTQYF
TGTGCCAGCAGTATCCTGGGACAGGGGTCCGATACGCAGTATTTT
>TRBJ2-7|.|TRBV7-2|.
CASSLYGQGGSYEQYF
TGTGCCAGCAGCTTGTACGGACAGGGAGGGTCCTACGAGCAGTACTTC
>TRBJ2-7|.|TRBV5-1|TRBD2
CASSSGLAYEQYF
TGCGCCAGCAGCTCGGGACTAGCGTACGAGCAGTACTTC
>TRBJ2-5|.|TRBV7-9|.
CASSLIPRPQETQYF
TGTGCCAGCAGCTTAATCCCCCGCCCCCAAGAGACCCAGTACTTC
>TRBJ2-7|.|TRBV28|.
CASSFPGTTYEQYF
TGTGCCAGCAGTTTCCCCGGGACCACATACGAGCAGTACTTC
>TRBJ2-7|.|TRBV29-1|TRBD2
CSGLAMGSYGQYF
TGCAGCGGACTAGCGATGGGCTCCTACGGGCAGTACTTC
>TRBJ1-1|.|TRBV10-2|.
CASSADTNTEAFF
TGCGCCAGCAGTGCGGACACGAACACTGAAGCTTTCTTT
>TRBJ2-7|.|TRBV10-3|.
CAISESEGQTYVQYF
TGTGCCATCAGTGAGTCGGAGGGACAAACTTACGTGCAGTACTTC
>TRBJ1-1|.|TRBV9|.
CASSPAGQNTEAFF
TGTGCCAGCAGCCCCGCGGGGCAGAACACTGAAGCTTTCTTT
>TRBJ1-1|few|TRBV30|.
CAWKANPEAFF
TGTGCCTGGAAGGCCAACCCTGAAGCTTTCTTT
>TRBJ2-1|once|TRBV7-9|.
CASSLAWQDNEQFF
TGTGCCAGCAGCTTAGCGTGGCAGGACAATGAGCAGTTCTTC
>TRBJ2-2|once|TRBV13|TRBD2
CASSPSRTSGQIVAGELFF
TGTGCCAGCAGCCCCAGTCGGACTAGCGGGCAAATTGTGGCCGGGGAGCTGTTTTTT
>TRBJ1-1|.|TRBV5-1|.
CASRTGTTEAFF
TGCGCCAGTAGAACAGGGACCACTGAAGCTTTCTTT
>TRBJ2-7|.|TRBV4-3|.
CASSQGWELPGEQYF
TGCGCCAGCAGCCAAGGGTGGGAGCTGCCAGGCGAGCAGTACTTC
>TRBJ1-2|.|TRBV14|.
CASSQAGGNYGYTF
TGTGCCAGCAGCCAAGCAGGCGGGAACTATGGCTACACCTTC
>TRBJ2-2|.|TRBV11-2|.
CASSLLYTGELFF
TGTGCCAGCAGCTTACTATACACCGGGGAGCTGTTTTTT
>TRBJ2-2|.|TRBV15|.
CATSRDFGGDTGELFF
TGTGCCACCAGCAGAGATTTTGGTGGGGACACCGGGGAGCTGTTTTTT
>TRBJ1-3|.|TRBV7-3|.
CASSPDSSGNTIYF
TGTGCCAGCAGTCCGGACAGCTCTGGAAACACCATATATTTT
>TRBJ2-1|.|TRBV5-1|TRBD2
CASRQNPGLAGGRGSYNEQFF
TGCGCCAGCAGACAAAACCCGGGACTAGCGGGAGGGCGAGGCTCCTACAATGAGCAGTTCTTC
>TRBJ1-1|.|TRBV10-1|TRBD1
CASSENRGTEAFF
TGCGCCAGCAGTGAGAACAGGGGGACTGAAGCTTTCTTT
>TRBJ1-1|.|TRBV30|TRBD1
CAWSPRGLSEAFF
TGTGCCTGGAGTCCCAGGGGGCTATCTGAAGCTTTCTTT
>TRBJ2-1|.|TRBV5-1|TRBD2
CASSLAGVSYNEQFF
TGCGCCAGCAGCTTAGCGGGAGTATCCTACAATGAGCAGTTCTTC
>TRBJ2-5|once|TRBV4-3|TRBD1
CASSLRDRGQETQYF
TGCGCCAGCAGCCTCCGGGACAGGGGACAAGAGACCCAGTACTTC
>TRBJ2-7|.|TRBV7-6|TRBD2
CASSLGQAGGGYEQYF
TGTGCCAGCAGCTTAGGGCAGGCGGGAGGAGGCTACGAGCAGTACTTC
>TRBJ2-1|.|TRBV7-9|TRBD2
CASSPGLSNEQFF
TGTGCCAGCAGCCCGGGACTATCGAATGAGCAGTTCTTC
>TRBJ2-2|.|TRBV11-2|.
CASSLGSNTGELFF
TGTGCCAGCAGCTTGGGCAGTAACACCGGGGAGCTGTTTTTT
>TRBJ2-2|.|TRBV9|TRBD2
CASSQRTSGRPGELFF
TGTGCCAGCAGCCAACGGACTAGCGGGAGGCCCGGGGAGCTGTTTTTT